The TCR beta chain described here comes from a study of control samples from healthy donors and cancer patients. Here immunoSEQ multiplex PCR was the method, and the copy in TCRdb shows in-frame clones only, minus some. This table has about 120,000 clones, about 87% appearing once. The receptor's source is a man aged 55 to 70 in good health. Sequences were obtained from blood.

CDR3 DNA sequence: TGTGCCAGCAGCACCCGGGATGGCTACACCTTC. Protein: CASSTRDGYTF. The chain is built from TRBV7-9 and TRBJ1-2; no reliable D call. The germline V gene encodes CDR1 SEHNR and CDR2 FQNEAQ (reference sequence). The CDR3 sequence is 11 residues long. The V gene lost 5 bases and the J gene lost 6 bases, with 7 bases spanning the gap.